This TCR beta chain was observed in a study of neurological immune-mediated disorders. This clonotype was counted many times. It was by 5'RACE with 10-nucleotide random UMIs that the cDNA was made. TCRdb fed the 5' RACE reads into MiXCR, producing one record per CDR3 protein. The data contain tens of thousands of distinct CDR3 sequences, about 9.4% of them singletons. The clonotype originates from a man between 40 and 49 years old in good health. Material for sequencing was PBMCs.

CDR3 sequence reads: CASRGGLALSYNEQFF. In nucleotides, the CDR3 is TGCGCCAGCAGAGGAGGACTAGCGCTGTCCTACAATGAGCAGTTCTTC. The chain joins TRBV5-1 to TRBJ2-1, with 9 bases aligning to TRBD2. CDR1 and CDR2 (germline): SGHRS, YFSETQ. Germline trimming cut 5 bases from V and 1 base from J; bases unmatched to any gene: 7. The CDR3 extends over 16 amino acids.